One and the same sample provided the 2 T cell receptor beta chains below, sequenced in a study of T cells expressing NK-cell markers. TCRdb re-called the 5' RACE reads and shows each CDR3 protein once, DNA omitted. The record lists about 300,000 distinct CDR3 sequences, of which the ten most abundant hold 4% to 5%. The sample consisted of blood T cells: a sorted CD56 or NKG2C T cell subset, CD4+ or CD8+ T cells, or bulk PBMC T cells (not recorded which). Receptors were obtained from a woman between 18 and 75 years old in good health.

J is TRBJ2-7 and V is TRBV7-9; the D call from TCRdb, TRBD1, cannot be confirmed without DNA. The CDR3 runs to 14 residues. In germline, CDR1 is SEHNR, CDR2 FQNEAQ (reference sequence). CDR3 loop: CASSLYPGIHEQYF.

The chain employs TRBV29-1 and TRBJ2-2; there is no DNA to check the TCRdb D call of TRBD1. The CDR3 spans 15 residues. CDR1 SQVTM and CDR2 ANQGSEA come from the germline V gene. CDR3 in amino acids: CSAALGARSTGELFF.